This T cell receptor beta chain stems from a study of glioma-infiltrating T cells after dendritic cell vaccination. The time point here: after dendritic cell vaccination, including at tumor progression/relapse. Blood PBMC samples: pre-vaccination, two weeks post third vaccination, and at tumor progression. The table came from immunoSEQ multiplex PCR; TCRdb's copy has only in-frame clones and leaves some out. The data hold some 90,000 clones, with roughly four fifths observed a single time. This CDR3 has 15 residues. Per germline, CDR1 WNHNN and CDR2 SYGVQD (reference sequence). V lost 2 bases to trimming and J lost 5 bases; unmatched junction nucleotides: 8. Study results and caveats: No direct clonality-survival link was found; a diverse polyclonal response may matter.

Comments on this clone: Its antigen remains unknown.

The starting material was blood, obtained after dendritic cell vaccination. The source of this sequence is a human donor with glioblastoma. J is TRBJ1-1 and V is TRBV10-1; 7 nucleotides line up with TRBD1. The CDR3 DNA sequence: TGCGCCAGCAGTGAGCCTTCAGGGGGGTGGACTGAAGCTTTCTTT. Translating it yields CASSEPSGGWTEAFF.